This T cell receptor beta chain was retrieved from a study of T cell repertoires and HLA-DP antigens. Study at large: Alloreactive CD4+ T cells targeted HLA-DP on transduced HeLa. Points from the study as a whole: A non-physiological HeLa system presented antigen to total CD4+ responders.

Concerning this clone itself: What it binds is unknown.

Sequencing was performed with immunoSEQ multiplex PCR; in TCRdb, only in-frame clones are kept and a portion is missing. There are roughly 120,000 clones in the sample; around 92% occur only once, and roughly 0.3% lies in the top ten. This CDR3 is 16 amino acids long. The V gene's germline CDR1 is MGHRA and CDR2 YSYEKL. Trimming took off 2 bases at V and 7 bases at J, with 18 bases between the two ends. The source material was CD4+ T cells from PBMCs. This rearrangement joins TRBV4-1 to TRBJ1-3; no clear D gene. The source is a woman under 30 in good health and CMV-seronegative. The CDR3 sequence: CASSQPSGLMWNTIYF. The CDR3 nucleotides are TGCGCCAGCAGCCAACCATCCGGGCTGATGTGGAACACCATATATTTT.